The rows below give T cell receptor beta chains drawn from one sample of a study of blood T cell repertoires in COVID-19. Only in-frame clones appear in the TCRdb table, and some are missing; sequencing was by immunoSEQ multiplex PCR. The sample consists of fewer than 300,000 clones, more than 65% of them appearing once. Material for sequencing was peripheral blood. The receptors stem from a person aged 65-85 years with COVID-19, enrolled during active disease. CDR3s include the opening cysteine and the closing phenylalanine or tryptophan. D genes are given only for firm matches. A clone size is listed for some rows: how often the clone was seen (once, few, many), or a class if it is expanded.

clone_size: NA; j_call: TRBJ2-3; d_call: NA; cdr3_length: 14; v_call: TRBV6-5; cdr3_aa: CASRGGGFTDTQYF; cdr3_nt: TGTGCCAGCAGGGGAGGTGGCTTCACAGATACGCAGTATTTT
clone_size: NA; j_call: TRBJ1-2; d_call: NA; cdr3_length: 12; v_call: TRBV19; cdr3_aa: CASSIYRDGYTF; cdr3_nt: TGTGCCAGTAGTATCTACAGAGATGGCTACACCTTC
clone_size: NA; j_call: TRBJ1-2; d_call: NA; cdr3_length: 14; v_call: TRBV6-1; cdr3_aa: CASSDRTGNYGYTF; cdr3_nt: TGTGCCAGCAGTGACCGGACGGGAAACTATGGCTACACCTTC
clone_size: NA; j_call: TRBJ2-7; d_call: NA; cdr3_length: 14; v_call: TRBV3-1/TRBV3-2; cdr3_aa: CASSQTPKGYEQYF; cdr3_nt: TGTGCCAGCAGCCAAACACCCAAGGGGTACGAGCAGTACTTC
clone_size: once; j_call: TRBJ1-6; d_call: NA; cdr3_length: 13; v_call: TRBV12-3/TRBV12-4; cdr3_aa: CASSLGGDSPLHF; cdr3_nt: TGTGCCAGCAGTCTCGGGGGGGATTCACCCCTCCACTTT
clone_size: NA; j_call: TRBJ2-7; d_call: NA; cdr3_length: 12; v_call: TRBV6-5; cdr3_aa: CASSQASYEQYF; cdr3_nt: TGTGCCAGCAGTCAGGCGTCCTACGAGCAGTACTTC
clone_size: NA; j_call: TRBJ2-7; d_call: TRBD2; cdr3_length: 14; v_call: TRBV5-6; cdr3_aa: CASDFAGGWDEQYF; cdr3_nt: TGTGCCAGCGACTTCGCGGGGGGATGGGACGAGCAGTACTTC
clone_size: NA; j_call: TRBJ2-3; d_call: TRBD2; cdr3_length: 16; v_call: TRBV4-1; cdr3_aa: CASSQLSGVWTDTQYF; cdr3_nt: TGCGCCAGCAGCCAATTAAGCGGGGTGTGGACAGATACGCAGTATTTT
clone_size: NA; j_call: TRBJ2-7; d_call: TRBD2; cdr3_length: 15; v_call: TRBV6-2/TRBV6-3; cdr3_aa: CASSHRAGASYEQYF; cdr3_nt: TGTGCCAGCAGCCACCGTGCGGGAGCATCCTACGAGCAGTACTTC
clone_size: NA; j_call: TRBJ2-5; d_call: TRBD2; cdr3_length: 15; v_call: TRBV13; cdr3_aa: CASSPGTSGQETQYF; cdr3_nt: TGTGCCAGCAGCCCCGGGACTAGCGGCCAAGAGACCCAGTACTTC
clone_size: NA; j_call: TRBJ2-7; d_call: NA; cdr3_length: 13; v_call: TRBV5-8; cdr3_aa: CASSLLSGQGQYF; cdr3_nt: TGTGCCAGCAGCTTGTTGTCCGGGCAGGGGCAGTACTTC
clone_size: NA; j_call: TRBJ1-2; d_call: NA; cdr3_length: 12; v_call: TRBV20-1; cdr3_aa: CSASMESGGYTF; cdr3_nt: TGCAGTGCTAGTATGGAGAGCGGTGGCTACACCTTC
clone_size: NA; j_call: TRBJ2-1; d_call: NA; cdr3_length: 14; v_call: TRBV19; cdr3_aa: CASSAPGTYNEQFF; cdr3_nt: TGTGCCAGTAGCGCCCCGGGTACGTACAATGAGCAGTTCTTC
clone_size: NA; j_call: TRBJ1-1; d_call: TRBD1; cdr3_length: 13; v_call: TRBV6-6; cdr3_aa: CASSGGTGGEAFF; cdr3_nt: TGTGCCAGCAGTGGAGGGACAGGGGGAGAAGCTTTCTTT
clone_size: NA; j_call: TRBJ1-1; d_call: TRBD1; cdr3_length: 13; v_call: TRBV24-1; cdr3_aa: CATSGQGLSEAFF; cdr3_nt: TGTGCCACCTCGGGACAGGGACTGTCTGAAGCTTTCTTT
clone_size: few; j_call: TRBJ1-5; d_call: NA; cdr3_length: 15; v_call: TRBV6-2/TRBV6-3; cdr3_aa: CASSRWTGEREPQHF; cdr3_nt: TGTGCCAGCAGTAGATGGACCGGGGAGAGGGAGCCCCAGCATTTT
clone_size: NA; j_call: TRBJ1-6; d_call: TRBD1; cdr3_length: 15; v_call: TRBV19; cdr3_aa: CASSPDRGLDSPLHF; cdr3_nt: TGTGCCAGTAGCCCCGACAGGGGCCTCGATTCACCCCTCCACTTT
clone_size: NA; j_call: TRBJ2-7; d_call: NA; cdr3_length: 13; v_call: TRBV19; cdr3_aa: CASSTTGYNEQYF; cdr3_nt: TGTGCCAGTAGCACCACAGGGTACAACGAGCAGTACTTC
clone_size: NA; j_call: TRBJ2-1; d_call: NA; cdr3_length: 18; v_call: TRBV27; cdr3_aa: CASSLYGSRGTVLNEQFF; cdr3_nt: TGTGCCAGCAGTTTATACGGCTCGCGCGGGACCGTGCTGAATGAGCAGTTCTTC
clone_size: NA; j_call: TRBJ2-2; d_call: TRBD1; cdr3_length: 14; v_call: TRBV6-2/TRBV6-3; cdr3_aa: CASSRSGGTGELFF; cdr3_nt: TGTGCCAGCAGCCGTTCAGGGGGCACCGGGGAGCTGTTTTTT
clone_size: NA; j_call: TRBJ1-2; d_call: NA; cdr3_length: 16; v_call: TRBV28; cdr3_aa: CASSLLGQGLNYGYTF; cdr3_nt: TGTGCCAGCAGTTTATTAGGGCAGGGTCTGAACTATGGCTACACCTTC
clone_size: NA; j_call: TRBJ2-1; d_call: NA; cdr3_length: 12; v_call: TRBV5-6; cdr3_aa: CASSLNSGEQFF; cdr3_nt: TGTGCCAGCAGCTTGAATTCAGGTGAGCAGTTCTTC
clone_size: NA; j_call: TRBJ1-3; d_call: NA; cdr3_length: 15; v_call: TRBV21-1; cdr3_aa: CASSSHRGHRDTIYF; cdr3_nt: TGTGCCAGCAGCTCCCACAGGGGGCACCGGGACACCATATATTTT
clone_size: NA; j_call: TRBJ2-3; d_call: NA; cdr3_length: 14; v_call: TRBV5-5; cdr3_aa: CASSPPGTQDTQYF; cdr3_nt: TGTGCCAGCAGCCCCCCCGGGACACAAGATACGCAGTATTTT
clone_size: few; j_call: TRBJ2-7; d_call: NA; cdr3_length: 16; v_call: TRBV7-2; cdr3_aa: CASSLVSGGARYEQYF; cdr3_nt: TGTGCCAGCAGCTTAGTGTCTGGGGGGGCTCGATACGAGCAGTACTTC
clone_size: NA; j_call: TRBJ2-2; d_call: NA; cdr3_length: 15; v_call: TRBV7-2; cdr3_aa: CASSLMWKGTGELFF; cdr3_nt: TGTGCCAGCAGCTTAATGTGGAAGGGGACCGGGGAGCTGTTTTTT
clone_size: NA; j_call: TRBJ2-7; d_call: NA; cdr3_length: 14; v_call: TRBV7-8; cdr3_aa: CASSQLTQASEQYF; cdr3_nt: TGTGCCAGCAGCCAATTAACTCAGGCAAGCGAGCAGTACTTC
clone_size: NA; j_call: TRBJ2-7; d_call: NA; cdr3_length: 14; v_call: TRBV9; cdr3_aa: CASSVGGVAYEQYF; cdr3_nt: TGTGCCAGCAGCGTAGGTGGTGTAGCCTACGAGCAGTACTTC
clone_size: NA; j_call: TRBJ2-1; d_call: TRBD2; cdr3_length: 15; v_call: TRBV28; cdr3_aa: CASSLTSGAYNEQFF; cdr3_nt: TGTGCCAGCAGCTTGACTAGCGGGGCCTACAATGAGCAGTTCTTC
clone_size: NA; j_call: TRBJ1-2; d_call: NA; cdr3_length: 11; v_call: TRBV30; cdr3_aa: CASDGSGGYTF; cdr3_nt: TGTGCCAGTGATGGGAGTGGTGGCTACACCTTC
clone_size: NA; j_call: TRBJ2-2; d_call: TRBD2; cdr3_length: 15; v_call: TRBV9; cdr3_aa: CASSGGTRITGELFF; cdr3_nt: TGTGCCAGCAGCGGCGGGACTAGAATCACCGGGGAGCTGTTTTTT
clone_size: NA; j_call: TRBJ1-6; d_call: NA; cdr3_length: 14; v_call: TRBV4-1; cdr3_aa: CASSQVGGHSPLHF; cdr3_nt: TGCGCCAGCAGCCAAGTTGGGGGCCATTCACCCCTCCACTTT
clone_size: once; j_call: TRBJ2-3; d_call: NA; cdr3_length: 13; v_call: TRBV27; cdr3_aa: CASRGGAPDTQYF; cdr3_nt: TGTGCCAGCAGAGGGGGGGCCCCAGATACGCAGTATTTT
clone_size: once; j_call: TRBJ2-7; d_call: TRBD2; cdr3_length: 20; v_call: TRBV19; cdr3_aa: CASSIRGQGGLAGVSYEQYF; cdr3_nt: TGTGCCAGTAGTATACGAGGACAGGGCGGGCTAGCGGGAGTTTCCTACGAGCAGTACTTC
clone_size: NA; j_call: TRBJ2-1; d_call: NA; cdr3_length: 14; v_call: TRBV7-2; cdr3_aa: CASSFWTVRHEQFF; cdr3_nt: TGTGCCAGCAGCTTCTGGACAGTACGTCATGAGCAGTTCTTC
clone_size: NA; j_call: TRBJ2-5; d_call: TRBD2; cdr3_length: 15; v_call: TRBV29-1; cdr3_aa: CSVEDLQGGGETQYF; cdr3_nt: TGCAGCGTTGAAGATCTTCAGGGCGGGGGGGAGACCCAGTACTTC
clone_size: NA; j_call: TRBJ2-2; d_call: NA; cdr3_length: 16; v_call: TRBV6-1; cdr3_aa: CASSGPFGGLSGELFF; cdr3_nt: TGTGCCAGCAGTGGGCCATTCGGAGGGTTATCCGGGGAGCTGTTTTTT
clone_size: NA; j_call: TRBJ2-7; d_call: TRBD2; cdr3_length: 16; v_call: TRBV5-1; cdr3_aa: CASSTLPTSGGTEQYF; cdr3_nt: TGCGCCAGCAGCACCTTGCCGACTAGCGGGGGGACCGAGCAGTACTTC
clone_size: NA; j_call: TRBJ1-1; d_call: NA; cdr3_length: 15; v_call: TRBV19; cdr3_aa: CASSTQGFMNTEAFF; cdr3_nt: TGTGCCAGTAGTACTCAGGGGTTCATGAACACTGAAGCTTTCTTT
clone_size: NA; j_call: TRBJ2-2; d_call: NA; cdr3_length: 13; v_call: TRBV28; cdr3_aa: CASSFPAGGELFF; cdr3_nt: TGTGCCAGCAGTTTTCCTGCGGGCGGGGAGCTGTTTTTT
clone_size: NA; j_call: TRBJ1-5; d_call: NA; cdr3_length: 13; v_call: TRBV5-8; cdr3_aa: CASSLMREQPQHF; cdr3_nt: TGTGCCAGCAGCTTGATGAGGGAACAGCCCCAGCATTTT
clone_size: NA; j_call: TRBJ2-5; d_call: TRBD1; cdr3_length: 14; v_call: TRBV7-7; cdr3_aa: CASSIGTGHETQYF; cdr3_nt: TGTGCCAGCAGCATCGGGACAGGGCATGAGACCCAGTACTTC
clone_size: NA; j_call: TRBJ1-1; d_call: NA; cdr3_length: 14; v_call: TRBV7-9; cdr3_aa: CASSFGQGITEAFF; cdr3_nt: TGTGCCAGCAGCTTTGGTCAGGGTATCACTGAAGCTTTCTTT
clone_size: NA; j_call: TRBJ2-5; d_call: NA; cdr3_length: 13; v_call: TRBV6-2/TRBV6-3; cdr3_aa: CASSLLGEETQYF; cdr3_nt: TGTGCCAGCAGTTTGTTGGGAGAAGAGACCCAGTACTTC
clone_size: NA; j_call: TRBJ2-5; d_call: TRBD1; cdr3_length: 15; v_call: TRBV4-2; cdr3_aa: CASSQDKGQEETQYF; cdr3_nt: TGTGCCAGCAGCCAAGATAAGGGACAGGAGGAGACCCAGTACTTC
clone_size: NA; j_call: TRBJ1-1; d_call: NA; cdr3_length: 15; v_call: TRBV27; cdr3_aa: CASSRGETRNTEAFF; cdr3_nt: TGTGCCAGCAGTCGGGGAGAGACAAGGAACACTGAAGCTTTCTTT
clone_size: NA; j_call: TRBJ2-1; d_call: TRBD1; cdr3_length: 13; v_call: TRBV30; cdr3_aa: CAWSVQTGGEQFF; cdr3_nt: TGTGCCTGGAGTGTACAGACAGGGGGTGAGCAGTTCTTC
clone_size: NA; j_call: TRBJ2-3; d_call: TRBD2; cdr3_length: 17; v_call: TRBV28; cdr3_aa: CASTGPLTSGRIDTQYF; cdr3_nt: TGTGCCAGCACCGGTCCCCTGACTAGCGGGAGGATAGATACGCAGTATTTT
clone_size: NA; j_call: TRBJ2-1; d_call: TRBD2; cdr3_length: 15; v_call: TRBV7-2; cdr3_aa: CASSGDSGYYNEQFF; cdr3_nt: TGTGCCAGCAGCGGAGATAGCGGGTACTACAATGAGCAGTTCTTC
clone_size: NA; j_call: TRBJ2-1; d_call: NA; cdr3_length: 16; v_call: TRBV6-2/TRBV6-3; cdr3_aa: CASSSPSGGPNNEQFF; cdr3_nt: TGTGCCAGCAGTTCCCCCTCCGGGGGGCCTAACAATGAGCAGTTCTTC
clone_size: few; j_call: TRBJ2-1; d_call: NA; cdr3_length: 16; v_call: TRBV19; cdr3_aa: CASSYLVAGRGNEQFF; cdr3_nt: TGTGCCAGTAGCTACCTAGTGGCGGGGCGGGGCAATGAGCAGTTCTTC
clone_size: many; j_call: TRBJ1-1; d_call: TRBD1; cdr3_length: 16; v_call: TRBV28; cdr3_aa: CASSSTRQGMNTEAFF; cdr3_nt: TGTGCCAGCAGTTCGACTCGACAGGGGATGAACACTGAAGCTTTCTTT
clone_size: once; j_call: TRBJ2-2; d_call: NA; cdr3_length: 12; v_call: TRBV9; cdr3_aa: CASSVNIGELFF; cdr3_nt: TGTGCCAGCAGCGTCAACATCGGGGAGCTGTTTTTT
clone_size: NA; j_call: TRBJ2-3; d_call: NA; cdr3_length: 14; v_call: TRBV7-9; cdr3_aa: CASSPTGSTDTQYF; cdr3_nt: TGTGCCAGCAGCCCCACAGGGAGCACAGATACGCAGTATTTT
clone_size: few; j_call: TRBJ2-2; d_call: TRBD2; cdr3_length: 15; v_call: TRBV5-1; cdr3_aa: CASSPMSGGAGELFF; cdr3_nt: TGCGCCAGCAGTCCGATGAGCGGGGGGGCCGGGGAGCTGTTTTTT
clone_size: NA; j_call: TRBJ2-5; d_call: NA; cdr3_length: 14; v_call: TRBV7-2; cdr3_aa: CASSLEGSSGTQYF; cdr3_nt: TGTGCCAGCAGCTTAGAAGGCTCCTCGGGGACCCAGTACTTC
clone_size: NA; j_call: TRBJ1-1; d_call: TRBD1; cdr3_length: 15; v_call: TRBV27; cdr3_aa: CASSPRTGAGTEAFF; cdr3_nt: TGTGCCAGCAGTCCCCGAACAGGGGCGGGGACTGAAGCTTTCTTT
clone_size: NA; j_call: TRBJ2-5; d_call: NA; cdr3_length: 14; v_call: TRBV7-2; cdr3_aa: CASSFSRVVETQYF; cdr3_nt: TGTGCCAGCAGCTTTTCGCGGGTCGTAGAGACCCAGTACTTC